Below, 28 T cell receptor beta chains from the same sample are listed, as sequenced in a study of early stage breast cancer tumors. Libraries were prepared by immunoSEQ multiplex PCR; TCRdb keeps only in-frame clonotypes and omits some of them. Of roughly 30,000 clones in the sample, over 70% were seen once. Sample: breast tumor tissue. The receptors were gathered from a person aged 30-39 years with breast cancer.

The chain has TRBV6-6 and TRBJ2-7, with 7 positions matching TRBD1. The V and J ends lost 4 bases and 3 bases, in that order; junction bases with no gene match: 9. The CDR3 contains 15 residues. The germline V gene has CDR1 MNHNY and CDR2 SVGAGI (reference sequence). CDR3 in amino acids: CASSSSGQVIYEQYF. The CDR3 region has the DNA TGTGCCAGCAGTTCCTCCGGACAGGTAATCTACGAGCAGTACTTC.

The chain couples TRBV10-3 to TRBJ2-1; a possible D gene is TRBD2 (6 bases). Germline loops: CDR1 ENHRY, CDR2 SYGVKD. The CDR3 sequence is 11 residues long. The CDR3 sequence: CAGGEYNEQFF. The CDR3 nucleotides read TGTGCAGGAGGGGAATACAATGAGCAGTTCTTC.

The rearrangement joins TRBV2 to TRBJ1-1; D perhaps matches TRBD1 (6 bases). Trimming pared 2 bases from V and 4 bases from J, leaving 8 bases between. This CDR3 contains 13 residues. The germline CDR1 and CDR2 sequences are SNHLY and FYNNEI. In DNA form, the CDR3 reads TGTGCCAGCAGTGAACAGGGGAGCACTGAAGCTTTCTTT. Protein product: CASSEQGSTEAFF.

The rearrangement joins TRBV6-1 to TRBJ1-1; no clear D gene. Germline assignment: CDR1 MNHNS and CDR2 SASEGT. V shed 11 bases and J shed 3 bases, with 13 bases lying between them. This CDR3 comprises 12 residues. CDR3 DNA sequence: TGTGCCTCAAAAATTTTGGACACTGAAGCTTTCTTT. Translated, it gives CASKILDTEAFF.

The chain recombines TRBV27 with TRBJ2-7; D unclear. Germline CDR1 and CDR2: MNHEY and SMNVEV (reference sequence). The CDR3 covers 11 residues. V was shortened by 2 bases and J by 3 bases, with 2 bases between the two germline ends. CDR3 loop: CASSLDYEQYF. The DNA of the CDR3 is TGTGCCAGCAGTTTAGACTACGAGCAGTACTTC.

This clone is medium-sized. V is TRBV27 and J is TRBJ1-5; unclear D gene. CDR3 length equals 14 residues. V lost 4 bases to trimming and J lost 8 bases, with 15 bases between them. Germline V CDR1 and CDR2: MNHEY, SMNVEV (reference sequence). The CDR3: CASSSVGMLEPQHF. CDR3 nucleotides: TGTGCCAGCAGTTCGGTCGGGATGTTAGAGCCCCAGCATTTT.

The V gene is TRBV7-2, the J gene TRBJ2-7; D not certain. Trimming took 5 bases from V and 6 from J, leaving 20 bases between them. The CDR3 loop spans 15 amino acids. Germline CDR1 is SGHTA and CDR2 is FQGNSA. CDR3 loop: CASSPERLLDLEQYF. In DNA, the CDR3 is TGTGCCAGCAGCCCAGAAAGACTGCTAGATCTCGAGCAGTACTTC. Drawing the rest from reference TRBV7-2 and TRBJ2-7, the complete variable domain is GAGVSQSPSNKVTEKGKDVELRCDPISGHTALYWYRQSLGQGLEFLIYFQGNSAPDKSGLPSDRFSAERTGGSVSTLTIQRTQQEDSAVYLCASSPERLLDLEQYFGPGTRLTVT.

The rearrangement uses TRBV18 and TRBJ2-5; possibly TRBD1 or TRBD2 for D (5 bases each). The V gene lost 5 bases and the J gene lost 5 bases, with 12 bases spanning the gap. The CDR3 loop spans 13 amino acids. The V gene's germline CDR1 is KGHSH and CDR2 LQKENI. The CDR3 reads CASSFRDRETQYF. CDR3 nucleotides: TGTGCCAGCTCATTCCGGGACCGTGAGACCCAGTACTTC.

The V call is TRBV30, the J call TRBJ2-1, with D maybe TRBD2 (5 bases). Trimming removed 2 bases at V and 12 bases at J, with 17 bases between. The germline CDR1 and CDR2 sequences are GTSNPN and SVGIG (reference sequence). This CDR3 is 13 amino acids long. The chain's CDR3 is CAWSISGIQTQFF. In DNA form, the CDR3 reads TGTGCCTGGAGTATTTCCGGGATCCAAACGCAGTTCTTC. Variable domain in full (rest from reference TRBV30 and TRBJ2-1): SQTIHQWPATLVQPVGSPLSLECTVEGTSNPNLYWYRQAAGRGLQLLFYSVGIGQISSEVPQNLSASRPQDRQFILSSKKLLLSDSGFYLCAWSISGIQTQFFGPGTRLTVL.

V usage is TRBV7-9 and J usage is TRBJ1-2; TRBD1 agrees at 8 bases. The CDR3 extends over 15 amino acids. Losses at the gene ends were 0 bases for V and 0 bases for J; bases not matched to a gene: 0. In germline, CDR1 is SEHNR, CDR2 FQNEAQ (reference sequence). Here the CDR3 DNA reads TGTGCCAGCAGCTTAGCGGGACAGGCTAACTATGGCTACACCTTC. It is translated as CASSLAGQANYGYTF.

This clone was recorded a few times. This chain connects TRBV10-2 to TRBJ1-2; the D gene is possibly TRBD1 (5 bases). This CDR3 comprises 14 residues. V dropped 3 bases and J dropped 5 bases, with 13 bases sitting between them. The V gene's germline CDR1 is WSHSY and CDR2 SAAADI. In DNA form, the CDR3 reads TGCGCCAGCAGTGAAGATCGGGGCGGGTATGGCTACACCTTC. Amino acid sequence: CASSEDRGGYGYTF.

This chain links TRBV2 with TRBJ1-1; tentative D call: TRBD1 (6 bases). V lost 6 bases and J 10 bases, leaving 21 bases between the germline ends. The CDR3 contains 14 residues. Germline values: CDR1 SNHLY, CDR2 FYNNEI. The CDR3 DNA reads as TGTGCCAGCAGAGCTAACCCTCGGGGGCGGGTAGCTTTCTTT. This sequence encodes CASRANPRGRVAFF.

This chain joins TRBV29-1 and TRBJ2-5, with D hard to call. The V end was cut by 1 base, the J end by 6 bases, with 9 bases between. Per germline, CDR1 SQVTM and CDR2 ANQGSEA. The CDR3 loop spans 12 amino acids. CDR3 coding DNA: TGCAGCGTTGAAGTGACCCAGCAGACCCAGTACTTC. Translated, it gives CSVEVTQQTQYF.

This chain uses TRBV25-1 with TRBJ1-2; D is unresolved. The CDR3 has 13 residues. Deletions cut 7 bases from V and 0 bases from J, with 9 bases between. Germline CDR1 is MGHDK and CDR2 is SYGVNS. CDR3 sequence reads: CASIGSPNYGYTF. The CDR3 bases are TGTGCCAGCATTGGCAGCCCTAACTATGGCTACACCTTC.

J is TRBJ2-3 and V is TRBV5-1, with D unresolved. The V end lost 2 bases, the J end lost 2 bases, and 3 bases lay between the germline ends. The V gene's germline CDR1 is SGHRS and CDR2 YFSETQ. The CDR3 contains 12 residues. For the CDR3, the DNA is TGCGCCAGCAGCTTCACCACAGATACGCAGTATTTT. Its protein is CASSFTTDTQYF. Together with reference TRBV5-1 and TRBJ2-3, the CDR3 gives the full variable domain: KAGVTQTPRYLIKTRGQQVTLSCSPISGHRSVSWYQQTPGQGLQFLFEYFSETQRNKGNFPGRFSGRQFSNSRSEMNVSTLELGDSALYLCASSFTTDTQYFGPGTRLTVL.

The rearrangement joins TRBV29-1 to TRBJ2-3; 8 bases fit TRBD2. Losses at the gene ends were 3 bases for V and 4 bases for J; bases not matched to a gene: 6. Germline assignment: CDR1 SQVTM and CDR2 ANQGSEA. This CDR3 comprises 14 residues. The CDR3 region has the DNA TGCAGCGTTGATAGTCTAGCGGGTGCAGATACGCAGTATTTT. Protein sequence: CSVDSLAGADTQYF.

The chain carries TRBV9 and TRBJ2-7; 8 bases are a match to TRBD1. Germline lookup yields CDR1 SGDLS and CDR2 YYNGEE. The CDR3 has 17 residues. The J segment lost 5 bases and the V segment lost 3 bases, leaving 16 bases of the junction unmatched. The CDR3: CASSAEGGQGDYDEQYF. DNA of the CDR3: TGTGCCAGCAGCGCGGAGGGAGGACAGGGAGATTACGACGAGCAGTACTTC.

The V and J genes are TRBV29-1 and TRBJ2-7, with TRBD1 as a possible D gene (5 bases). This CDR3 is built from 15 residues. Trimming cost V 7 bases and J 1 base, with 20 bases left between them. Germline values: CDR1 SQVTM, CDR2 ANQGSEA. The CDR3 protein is CSARIRQGRSYEQYF. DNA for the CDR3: TGCAGCGCCAGAATTCGGCAGGGAAGATCCTACGAGCAGTACTTC.

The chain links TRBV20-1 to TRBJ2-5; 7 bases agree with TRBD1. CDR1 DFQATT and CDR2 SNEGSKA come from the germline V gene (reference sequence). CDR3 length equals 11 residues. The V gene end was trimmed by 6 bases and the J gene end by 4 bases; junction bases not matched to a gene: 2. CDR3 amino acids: CSAHRGETQYF. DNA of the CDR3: TGCAGTGCACACAGGGGAGAGACCCAGTACTTC.

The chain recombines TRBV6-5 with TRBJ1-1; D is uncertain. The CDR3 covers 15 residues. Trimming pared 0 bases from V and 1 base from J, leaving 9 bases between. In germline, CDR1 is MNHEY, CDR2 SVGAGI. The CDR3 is CASSYSSFRNTEAFF. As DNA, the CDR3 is TGTGCCAGCAGTTACTCTAGTTTTCGGAACACTGAAGCTTTCTTT.

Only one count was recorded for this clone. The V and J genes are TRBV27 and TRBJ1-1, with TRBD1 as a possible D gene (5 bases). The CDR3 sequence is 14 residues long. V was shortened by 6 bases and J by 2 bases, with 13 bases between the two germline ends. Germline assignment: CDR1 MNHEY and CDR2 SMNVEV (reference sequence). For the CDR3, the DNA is TGTGCCAGCAGCGCTGGGGGGACTAACACTGAAGCTTTCTTT. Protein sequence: CASSAGGTNTEAFF.

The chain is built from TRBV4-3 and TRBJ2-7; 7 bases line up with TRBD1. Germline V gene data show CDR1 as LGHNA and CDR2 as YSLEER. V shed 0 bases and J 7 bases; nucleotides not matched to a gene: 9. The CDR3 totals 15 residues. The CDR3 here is CASSQEHRGAREQYF. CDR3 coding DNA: TGCGCCAGCAGCCAAGAACACAGGGGCGCGAGGGAGCAGTACTTC.

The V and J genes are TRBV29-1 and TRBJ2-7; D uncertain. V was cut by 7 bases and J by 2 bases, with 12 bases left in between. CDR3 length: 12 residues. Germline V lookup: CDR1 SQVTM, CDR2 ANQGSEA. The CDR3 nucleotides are TGCAGCGCCGAAGGGCAGACCTACGAGCAGTACTTC. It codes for CSAEGQTYEQYF.

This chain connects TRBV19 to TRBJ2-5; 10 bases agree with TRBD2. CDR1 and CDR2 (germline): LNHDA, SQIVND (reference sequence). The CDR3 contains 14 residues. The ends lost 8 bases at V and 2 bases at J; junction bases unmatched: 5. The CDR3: CASRTSGTQETQYF. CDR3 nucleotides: TGTGCCAGTCGGACTAGCGGAACACAAGAGACCCAGTACTTC.

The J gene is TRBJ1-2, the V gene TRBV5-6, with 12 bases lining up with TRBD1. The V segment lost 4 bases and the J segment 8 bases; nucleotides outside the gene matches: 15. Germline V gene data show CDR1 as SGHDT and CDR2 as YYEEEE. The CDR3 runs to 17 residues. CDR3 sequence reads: CASSPLGGGQGAPGYTF. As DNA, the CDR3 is TGTGCCAGCAGCCCTTTAGGGGGGGGACAGGGGGCGCCCGGCTACACCTTC. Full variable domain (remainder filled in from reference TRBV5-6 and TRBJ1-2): DAGVTQSPTHLIKTRGQQVTLRCSPKSGHDTVSWYQQALGQGPQFIFQYYEEEERQRGNFPDRFSGHQFPNYSSELNVNALLLGDSALYLCASSPLGGGQGAPGYTFGSGTRLTVV.

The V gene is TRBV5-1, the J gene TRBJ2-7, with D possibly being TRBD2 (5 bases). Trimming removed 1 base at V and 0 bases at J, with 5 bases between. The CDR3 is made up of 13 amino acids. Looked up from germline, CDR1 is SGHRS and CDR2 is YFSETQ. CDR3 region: CASSLRDSYEQYF. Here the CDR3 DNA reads TGCGCCAGCAGCTTGCGGGACTCCTACGAGCAGTACTTC.

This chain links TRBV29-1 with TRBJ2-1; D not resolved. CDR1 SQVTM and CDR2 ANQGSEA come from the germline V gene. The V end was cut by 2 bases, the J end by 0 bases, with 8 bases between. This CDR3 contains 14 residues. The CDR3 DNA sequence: TGCAGCGTTGAAAAGGGATTCTCCTACAATGAGCAGTTCTTC. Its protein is CSVEKGFSYNEQFF.

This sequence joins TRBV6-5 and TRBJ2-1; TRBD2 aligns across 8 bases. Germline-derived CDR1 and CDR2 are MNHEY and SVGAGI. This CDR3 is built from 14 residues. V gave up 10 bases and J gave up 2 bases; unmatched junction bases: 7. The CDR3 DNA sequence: TGTGCCACCAAACTAGCGGAGGCCTACAATGAGCAGTTCTTC. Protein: CATKLAEAYNEQFF.